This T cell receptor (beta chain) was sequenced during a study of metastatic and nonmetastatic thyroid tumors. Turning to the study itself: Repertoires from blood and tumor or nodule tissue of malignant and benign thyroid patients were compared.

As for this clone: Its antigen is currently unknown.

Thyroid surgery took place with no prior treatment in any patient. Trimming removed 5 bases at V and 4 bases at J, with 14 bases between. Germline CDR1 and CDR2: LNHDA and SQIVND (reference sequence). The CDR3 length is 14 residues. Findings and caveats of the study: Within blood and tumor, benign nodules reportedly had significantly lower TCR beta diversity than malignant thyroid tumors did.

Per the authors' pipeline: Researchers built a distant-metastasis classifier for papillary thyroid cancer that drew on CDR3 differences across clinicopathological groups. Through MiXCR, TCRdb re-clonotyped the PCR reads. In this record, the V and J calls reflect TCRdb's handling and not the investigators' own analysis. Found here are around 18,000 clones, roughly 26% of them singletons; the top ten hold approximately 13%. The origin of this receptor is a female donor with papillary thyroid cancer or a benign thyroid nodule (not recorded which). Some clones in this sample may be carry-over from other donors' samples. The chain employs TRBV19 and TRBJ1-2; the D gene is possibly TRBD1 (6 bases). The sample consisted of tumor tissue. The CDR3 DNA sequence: TGTGCCAGTAGTCGGCTGGGGGCCAGCTATGGCTACACCTTC. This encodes CASSRLGASYGYTF.